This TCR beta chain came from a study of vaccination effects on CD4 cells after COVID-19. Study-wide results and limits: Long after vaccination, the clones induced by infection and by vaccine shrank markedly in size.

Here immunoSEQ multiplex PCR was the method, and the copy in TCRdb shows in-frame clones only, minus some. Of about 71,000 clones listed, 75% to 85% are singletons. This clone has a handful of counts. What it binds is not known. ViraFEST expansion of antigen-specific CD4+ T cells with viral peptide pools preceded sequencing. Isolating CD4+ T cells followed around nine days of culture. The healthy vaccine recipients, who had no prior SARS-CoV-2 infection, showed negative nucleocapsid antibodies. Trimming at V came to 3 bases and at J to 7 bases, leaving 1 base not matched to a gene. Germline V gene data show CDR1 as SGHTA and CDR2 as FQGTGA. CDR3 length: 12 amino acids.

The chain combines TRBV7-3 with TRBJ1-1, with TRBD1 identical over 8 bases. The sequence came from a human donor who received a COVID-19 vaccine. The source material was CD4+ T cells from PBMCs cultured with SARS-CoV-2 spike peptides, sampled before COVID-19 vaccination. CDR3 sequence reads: CASSFDRGEAFF. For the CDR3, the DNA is TGTGCCAGCAGCTTCGACAGGGGTGAAGCTTTCTTT.